The rows below give T cell receptor beta chains drawn from one sample of a study of response to subunit inactivated influenza vaccine. TCRdb reprocessed the RT-PCR reads via MiXCR and lists one record per CDR3 protein. The table has about 520,000 distinct CDR3 sequences, about 10% seen once. The sample in question was PBMCs from blood, obtained more than 35 days after vaccination. All receptors derive from a man in his fifties or sixties who received an inactivated influenza vaccine. Both conserved end residues are part of each CDR3. D genes are given only for firm matches. The size of a clone is reported for some rows only, either as once, few or many, or as a class for expanded clones.

abundance	v_gene	len	d_gene	j_gene	CDR3nt	CDR3aa
many	TRBV29-1	21	TRBD2	TRBJ2-1	TGCAGCTCCTCGACAGGACCTACTTCTAGCGGGAGGGCGCTTTCCTACAATGAGCAGTTCTTC	CSSSTGPTSSGRALSYNEQFF
-	TRBV27	14	TRBD2	TRBJ2-1	TGTGCCAGTTGGGAAGCGGGAGGGCCTTATGAGCAGTTCTTC	CASWEAGGPYEQFF
-	TRBV2	13	TRBD1	TRBJ1-5	TGTGCCAGCAGCGGGACAGAGAATCAGCCCCAGCATTTT	CASSGTENQPQHF
few	TRBV11-2	18	-	TRBJ1-6	TGTGCCAGCAGCCCCCAGTCAGGGGCGGGTTCCTATAATTCACCCCTCCACTTT	CASSPQSGAGSYNSPLHF
few	TRBV11-2	15	-	TRBJ2-3	TGTGCCAGCATCCGGGGCGGCCCCGTCACAGATACGCAGTATTTT	CASIRGGPVTDTQYF
-	TRBV7-6	15	-	TRBJ2-7	TGTGCCAGCAGCTTAGACTGGGGGGAACCCTACGAGCAGTACTTC	CASSLDWGEPYEQYF
many	TRBV7-2	15	TRBD1	TRBJ2-1	TGTGCCAGCAGCTTACAGGGACAGGGGAACAATGAGCAGTTCTTC	CASSLQGQGNNEQFF
-	TRBV15	13	-	TRBJ1-6	TGTGCCACCAGCAATATCCGGGGTTCACCCCCCCACTTT	CATSNIRGSPPHF
few	TRBV29-1	13	-	TRBJ1-4	TGCAGCGTTGAAGCCCACCGGGGAGAAAAACTGTTTTTT	CSVEAHRGEKLFF
few	TRBV9	16	-	TRBJ2-2	TGTGCCAGCAGCGTAGGGTCAGAAACGAACACCGGGGAGCTGTTTTTT	CASSVGSETNTGELFF
many	TRBV20-1	14	TRBD1	TRBJ1-1	TGCAGTGCTCAAGGGGGCAGACTGAACACTGAAGCTTTCTTT	CSAQGGRLNTEAFF
few	TRBV20-1	14	TRBD1	TRBJ2-1	TGCAGTGCTAGGACAGGGGTAGAGACTAAGGGGCAGTTCTTC	CSARTGVETKGQFF
few	TRBV6-2/TRBV6-3	14	-	TRBJ2-7	TGTGCCAGCAGTTCTCTCGGCAGGGGCAACGAGCAGTACTTC	CASSSLGRGNEQYF
few	TRBV7-2	16	TRBD2	TRBJ2-7	TGTGCCAGCAGCACCCTCCTAGCGCGGGAGACCTACGAGCAGTACTTC	CASSTLLARETYEQYF
-	TRBV7-8	15	-	TRBJ2-2	TGTGCCAGCAGCTTAGCGCGGGGCTATGGCGGGGAGCTGTTTTTT	CASSLARGYGGELFF
-	TRBV12-3/TRBV12-4	13	-	TRBJ2-3	TGTGCCAGCAACTTACTAGGGGCCGATACGCAGTATTTT	CASNLLGADTQYF